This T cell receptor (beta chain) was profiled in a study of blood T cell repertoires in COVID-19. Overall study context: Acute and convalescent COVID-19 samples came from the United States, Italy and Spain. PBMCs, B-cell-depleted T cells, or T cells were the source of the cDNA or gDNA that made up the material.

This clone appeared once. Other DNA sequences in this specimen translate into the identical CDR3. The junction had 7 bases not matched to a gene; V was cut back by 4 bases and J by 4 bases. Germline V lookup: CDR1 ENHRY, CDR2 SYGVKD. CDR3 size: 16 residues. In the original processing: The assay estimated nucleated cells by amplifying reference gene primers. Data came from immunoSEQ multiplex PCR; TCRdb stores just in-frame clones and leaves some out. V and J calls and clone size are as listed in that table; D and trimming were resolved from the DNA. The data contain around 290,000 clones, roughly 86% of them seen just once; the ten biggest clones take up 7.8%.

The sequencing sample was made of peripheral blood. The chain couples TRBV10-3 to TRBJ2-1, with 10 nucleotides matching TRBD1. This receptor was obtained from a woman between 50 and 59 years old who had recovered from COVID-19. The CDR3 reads CAISGPGQGTYNEQFF. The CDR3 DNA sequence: TGTGCCATCAGTGGACCGGGACAGGGGACTTACAATGAGCAGTTCTTC.